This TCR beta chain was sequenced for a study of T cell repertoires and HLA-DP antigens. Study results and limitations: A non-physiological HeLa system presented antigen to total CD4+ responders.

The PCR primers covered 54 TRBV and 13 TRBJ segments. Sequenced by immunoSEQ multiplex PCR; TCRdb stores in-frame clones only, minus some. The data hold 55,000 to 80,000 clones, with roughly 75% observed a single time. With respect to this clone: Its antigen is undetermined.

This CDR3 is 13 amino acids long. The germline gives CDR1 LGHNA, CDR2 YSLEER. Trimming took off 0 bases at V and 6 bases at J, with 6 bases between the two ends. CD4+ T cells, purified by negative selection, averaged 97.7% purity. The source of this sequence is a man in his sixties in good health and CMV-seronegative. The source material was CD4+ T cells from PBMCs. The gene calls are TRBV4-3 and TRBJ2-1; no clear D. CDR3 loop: CASSQDLGNEQFF. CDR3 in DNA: TGCGCCAGCAGCCAAGATCTAGGCAATGAGCAGTTCTTC.